A selection of T cell receptor beta chains follows, all from one sample in a study of tumor-infiltrating lymphocytes in primary liver carcinoma. TCRdb reprocessed the multiplex PCR reads with MiXCR, giving one entry per CDR3 protein. The sample holds under 130,000 distinct CDR3 sequences; approximately 78% are singletons and the top ten take approximately 20%. Sequencing was performed on liver tumor tissue from sampling region 3. The receptors stem from a man aged 40-55 years with primary liver carcinoma and hepatitis B virus infection. Both conserved end residues are part of each CDR3.

j_gene: TRBJ2-1; v_gene: TRBV11-2; CDR3aa: CASGAGTSSYNEQFF
j_gene: TRBJ2-5; v_gene: TRBV28; CDR3aa: CASSSSITVGETQYF
j_gene: TRBJ2-7; v_gene: TRBV29-1; CDR3aa: CSGQVTGGEGEQYF
j_gene: TRBJ2-7; v_gene: TRBV5-1; CDR3aa: CANSSGLINPWQYF
j_gene: TRBJ1-3; v_gene: TRBV6-6; CDR3aa: CASSISRTANSGNTIYF
j_gene: TRBJ2-7; v_gene: TRBV29-1; CDR3aa: CSATTSGTDIPYEQYF
j_gene: TRBJ2-5; v_gene: TRBV11-2; CDR3aa: CTSSLRSAPGVTQYF
j_gene: TRBJ2-7; v_gene: TRBV29-1; CDR3aa: CSVALGLAASYEQYF
j_gene: TRBJ2-3; v_gene: TRBV5-1; CDR3aa: CSSRGSSGSSTDTQYF
j_gene: TRBJ2-3; v_gene: TRBV29-1; CDR3aa: CSALGLSYTDTQYF
j_gene: TRBJ2-4; v_gene: TRBV18; CDR3aa: CASSRGLQGENIRYF